These 11 T cell receptor beta chains were sequenced from one sample in a study of response to subunit inactivated influenza vaccine. One entry per CDR3 protein results from TCRdb running MiXCR on the RT-PCR reads. The profile shows around 650,000 distinct CDR3 sequences, around 16% of them singletons. The sample was PBMCs from blood, taken roughly 12 days after vaccination. The receptor set was obtained from a man aged 45-60 years who received an inactivated influenza vaccine.

This clonotype has a handful of counts. V is TRBV27 and J is TRBJ1-1; 7 bases match TRBD1. Germline V gene data show CDR1 as MNHEY and CDR2 as SMNVEV (reference sequence). This CDR3 is 14 amino acids long. J gave up 4 bases and V 6 bases, and 8 bases lay outside the gene matches. The CDR3 nucleotides read TGTGCCAGCAGCCCCCTGACAGGGACCACTGAAGCTTTCTTT. Translation gives CASSPLTGTTEAFF.

This clonotype was counted only a few times. The chain is built from TRBV5-8 and TRBJ2-5; possibly TRBD1 for D (6 bases). The V end was cut by 0 bases, the J end by 3 bases, with 9 bases between. Looked up from germline, CDR1 is SGHTS and CDR2 is YDEGEE. The CDR3 consists of 14 residues. The CDR3 DNA sequence: TGTGCCAGCAGCTTGGGGACAGCTAAAGAGACCCAGTACTTC. Translation: CASSLGTAKETQYF.

This chain uses TRBV12-3 or TRBV12-4 with TRBJ1-5; a weak D match, TRBD1 (5 bases). Between the trimmed V and J ends, which lost 4 bases and 2 bases, there was a span of 12 bases. The CDR3 has 15 amino acids. The CDR3 spells CASSWGGDRNQPQHF. CDR3 bases: TGTGCCAGCAGTTGGGGGGGGGACCGCAATCAGCCCCAGCATTTT.

This chain links TRBV10-3 with TRBJ2-5; no clear D. The germline gives CDR1 ENHRY, CDR2 SYGVKD. V lost 3 bases and J lost 1, with 12 bases in between. The CDR3 is made up of 15 amino acids. CDR3 nucleotide sequence: TGTGCCATCAGTGAAGTTCGGGCGCTCCAAGAGACCCAGTACTTC. Translation: CAISEVRALQETQYF.

This clonotype occurred a few times. The chain employs TRBV12-3 or TRBV12-4 and TRBJ2-1; 7 bases align to TRBD2. V was clipped by 7 bases and J by 4 bases; unmatched bases: 13. The CDR3 sequence is 16 residues long. The CDR3 loop reads CASIVSGGTKYNEQFF. CDR3 in DNA: TGTGCCAGCATCGTGTCGGGAGGTACCAAGTACAATGAGCAGTTCTTC.

CDR3: CASSSNFGDEQFF. The DNA for the CDR3 is TGTGCCAGCAGCTCCAATTTTGGGGATGAGCAGTTCTTC. The chain employs TRBV9 and TRBJ2-1, with D uncertain. V was pared by 4 bases and J by 8 bases, with 13 bases between. This CDR3 spans 13 amino acids. Germline CDR1 and CDR2: SGDLS and YYNGEE.

Ten or more counts support this clonotype. The V gene is TRBV6-5, the J gene TRBJ2-5, with D unclear. The CDR3 loop spans 10 amino acids. Per the germline V gene, CDR1 is MNHEY and CDR2 is SVGAGI. The CDR3 here is CASGQETQYF. Here the CDR3 DNA reads TGTGCTTCAGGACAAGAGACCCAGTACTTC.

Ten or more counts support this clonotype. The chain combines TRBV28 with TRBJ2-2; 7 nucleotides match TRBD1. Germline V gene data show CDR1 as MDHEN and CDR2 as SYDVKM. Trimming cost V 2 bases and J 7 bases; bases outside gene matches: 7. CDR3 length equals 15 residues. The CDR3 is CASSLLATGDGELFF. CDR3 bases: TGTGCCAGCAGTTTACTTGCCACAGGGGACGGGGAGCTGTTTTTT. The whole variable domain, remainder taken from reference TRBV28 and TRBJ2-2, is DVKVTQSSRYLVKRTGEKVFLECVQDMDHENMFWYRQDPGLGLRLIYFSYDVKMKEKGDIPEGYSVSREKKERFSLILESASTNQTSMYLCASSLLATGDGELFFGEGSRLTVL.

This clonotype was found many times. The gene calls are TRBV20-1 and TRBJ1-4; D not certain. This CDR3 has 11 amino acids. The germline V gene encodes CDR1 DFQATT and CDR2 SNEGSKA (reference sequence). V shed 1 base and J shed 5 bases, with 2 bases lying between them. CDR3 loop: CSARVNEKLFF. The DNA for the CDR3 is TGCAGTGCTAGAGTAAATGAAAAACTGTTTTTT.

This chain links TRBV4-3 with TRBJ2-1; unclear D gene. V shed 0 bases and J shed 9 bases, with 9 bases lying between them. The CDR3 has 13 residues. Germline assignment: CDR1 LGHNA and CDR2 YSLEER. The CDR3 region is CASSQDRQSEQFF. In nucleotides, the CDR3 is TGCGCCAGCAGCCAAGATCGCCAGAGTGAGCAGTTCTTC.

A single count supports this clonotype. This CDR3 is CASRTGTARGYTF. In DNA form, the CDR3 reads TGTGCCAGCAGGACCGGGACAGCACGCGGCTACACCTTC. The chain carries TRBV6-5 and TRBJ1-2; the match to TRBD1 covers 7 bases. Germline CDR1 MNHEY, CDR2 SVGAGI. This CDR3 is 13 amino acids long. The V segment lost 6 bases and the J segment 8 bases; nucleotides outside the gene matches: 9.